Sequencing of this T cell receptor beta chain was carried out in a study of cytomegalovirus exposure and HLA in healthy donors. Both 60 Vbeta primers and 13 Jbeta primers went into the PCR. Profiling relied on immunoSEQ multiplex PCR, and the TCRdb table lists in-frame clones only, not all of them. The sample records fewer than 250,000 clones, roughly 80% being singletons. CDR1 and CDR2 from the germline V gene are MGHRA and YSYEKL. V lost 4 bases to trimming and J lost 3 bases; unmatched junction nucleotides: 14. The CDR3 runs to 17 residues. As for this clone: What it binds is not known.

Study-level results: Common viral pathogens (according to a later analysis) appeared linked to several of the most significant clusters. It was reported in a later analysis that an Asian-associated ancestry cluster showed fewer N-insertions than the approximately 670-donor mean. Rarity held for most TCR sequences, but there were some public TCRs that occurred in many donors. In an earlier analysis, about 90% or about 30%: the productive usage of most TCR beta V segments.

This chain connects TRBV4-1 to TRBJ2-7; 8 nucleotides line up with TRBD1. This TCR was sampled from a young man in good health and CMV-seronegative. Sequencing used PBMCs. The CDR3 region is CASSRGGEADRVYEQYF. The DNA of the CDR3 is TGCGCCAGCAGCCGAGGTGGGGAAGCGGACAGGGTCTACGAGCAGTACTTC.